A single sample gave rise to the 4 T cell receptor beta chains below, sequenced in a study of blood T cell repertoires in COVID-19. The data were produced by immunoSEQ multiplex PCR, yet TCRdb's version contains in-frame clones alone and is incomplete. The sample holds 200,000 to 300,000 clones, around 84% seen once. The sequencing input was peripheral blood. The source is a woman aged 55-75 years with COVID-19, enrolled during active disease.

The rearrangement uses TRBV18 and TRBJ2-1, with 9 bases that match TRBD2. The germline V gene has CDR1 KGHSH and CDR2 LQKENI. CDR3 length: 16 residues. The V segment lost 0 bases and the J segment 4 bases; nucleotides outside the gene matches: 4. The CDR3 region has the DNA TGTGCCAGCTCACCACCCCGTAGCGGGAGTTACAATGAGCAGTTCTTC. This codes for CASSPPRSGSYNEQFF. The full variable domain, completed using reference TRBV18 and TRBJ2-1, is NAGVMQNPRHLVRRRGQEARLRCSPMKGHSHVYWYRQLPEEGLKFMVYLQKENIIDESGMPKERFSAEFPKEGPSILRIQQVVRGDSAAYFCASSPPRSGSYNEQFFGPGTRLTVL.

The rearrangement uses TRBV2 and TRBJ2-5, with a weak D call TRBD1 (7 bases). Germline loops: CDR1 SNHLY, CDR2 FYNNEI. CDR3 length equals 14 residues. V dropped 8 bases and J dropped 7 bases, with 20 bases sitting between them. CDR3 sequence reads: CASLGTALGGTQYF. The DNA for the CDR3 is TGTGCCAGCCTCGGGACAGCCCTCGGGGGGACCCAGTACTTC.

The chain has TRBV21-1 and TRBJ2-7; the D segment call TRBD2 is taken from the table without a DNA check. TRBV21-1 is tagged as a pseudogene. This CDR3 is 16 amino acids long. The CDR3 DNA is TGTGCCAGCAGCAAGGCGACGGGGGTTCAAACCTACGAGCAGTACTTC. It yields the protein CASSKATGVQTYEQYF.

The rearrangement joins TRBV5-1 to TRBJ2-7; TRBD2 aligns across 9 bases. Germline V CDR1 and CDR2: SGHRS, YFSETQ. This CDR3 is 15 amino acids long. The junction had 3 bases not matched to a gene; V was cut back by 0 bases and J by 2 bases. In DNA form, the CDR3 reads TGCGCCAGCAGCTTGGTAGCTAGCGGGACCTACGAGCAGTACTTC. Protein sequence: CASSLVASGTYEQYF.